This TCR beta chain was captured by sequencing in a study of shared clonotypes between healthy human individuals. CDR3 size: 13 residues. Trimming took 2 bases from V and 4 from J, leaving 6 bases between them. In germline, CDR1 is KGHSH, CDR2 LQKENI. Each cell subset's genomic DNA was divided evenly among several immunoSEQ plates. Sequencing was performed with immunoSEQ multiplex PCR; in TCRdb, only in-frame clones are kept and a portion is missing. The profile shows roughly 1 million clones, approximately 70% of them singletons. Whole-study results and caveats: Sequencing depth was predicted to influence how clonotypes are shared among donors.

This clone showed up just a few times. Its antigen is unidentified. This CDR3 is also generated by other DNA sequences in the sample. The chain combines TRBV18 with TRBJ1-5; perhaps TRBD1 as D (5 bases). This sequence was found in a man younger than 35 in good health. The sample was memory CD4+ T cells sorted from blood. The subset here: CD45RA-negative fraction. The CDR3 coding sequence is TGTGCCAGCTCACCAGACAGAAATCAGCCCCAGCATTTT. Translation: CASSPDRNQPQHF.